This T cell receptor beta chain was captured by sequencing in a study of a mutant IDH1 vaccine in newly diagnosed glioma. Across the whole study: Former treatment meant radiotherapy, temozolomide, or both; the majority had gotten both.

Germline-derived CDR1 and CDR2 are SGHNT and YENEEA. Trimming cost V 1 base and J 5 bases, with 12 bases left between them. CDR3 size: 14 residues. In this sample, this clone turned up once. What it binds is not known. Indicated time point: week 47, end of study. Vaccinated patients received 300 ug of mutant IDH1 20-mer peptide per dose, with topical imiquimod. At weeks 1, 3, 5, 7, 11, 15, 19 and 23, patients received a vaccination, eight in all. Using immunoSEQ multiplex PCR, the repertoire was profiled, and TCRdb retains in-frame clones only, with some absent. The sample has 75,000 to 95,000 clones; roughly 91% are singletons.

V usage is TRBV11-3 and J usage is TRBJ2-7, with a weak D call TRBD2 (5 bases). The sequencing here drew on PBMCs, taken from a glioma patient whose treatment included an IDH1 peptide vaccine. This TCR came from a woman in her 50s with glioma. The CDR3 DNA reads TGTGCCAGCAGCTTAGGACGGGGAACCGACGAGCAGTACTTC. Amino acids: CASSLGRGTDEQYF.